This TCR beta chain was identified during a study of CD8+ T cells in alopecia areata. Study-wide background: Grafts of skin from C3H/HeJ donors aged roughly 6-12 months with spontaneous alopecia went to female C3H/HeJ mice aged about 7-10 weeks.

Of note for this clone: All gene names here are mouse names. Read data end 4 residues before the CDR3 end; the end is taken from the germline J gene.

The CDR3 contains 12 residues. CDR1 is NNHDY, CDR2 SYVADS, per germline. Deletions cut 4 bases from V and 4 bases from J, with 8 bases between. RNA extraction and reverse transcription yielded cDNA as sequencing template. Libraries were prepared by immunoSEQ multiplex PCR; TCRdb keeps only in-frame clonotypes and omits some of them. The sample includes about 270,000 clones, none of them occurring once. Sorting relied on CD4, CD8alpha, NKG2D, NKG2ACE and other markers applied to pooled cutaneous lymph node cells. The material sequenced was CD4+ T cells sorted from a lymph node. The sequence was obtained from a C3H/HeJ mouse with alopecia areata. This line is of MHC haplotype H2-k. V usage is TRBV13-3 and J usage is TRBJ1-2, with D perhaps TRBD1 (5 bases). CDR3 DNA, as far as it was read: TGTGCCAGCAGTCGGGGGGGCTCC. This codes for CASSRGGS. The complete CDR3 reads CASSRGGSDYTF.